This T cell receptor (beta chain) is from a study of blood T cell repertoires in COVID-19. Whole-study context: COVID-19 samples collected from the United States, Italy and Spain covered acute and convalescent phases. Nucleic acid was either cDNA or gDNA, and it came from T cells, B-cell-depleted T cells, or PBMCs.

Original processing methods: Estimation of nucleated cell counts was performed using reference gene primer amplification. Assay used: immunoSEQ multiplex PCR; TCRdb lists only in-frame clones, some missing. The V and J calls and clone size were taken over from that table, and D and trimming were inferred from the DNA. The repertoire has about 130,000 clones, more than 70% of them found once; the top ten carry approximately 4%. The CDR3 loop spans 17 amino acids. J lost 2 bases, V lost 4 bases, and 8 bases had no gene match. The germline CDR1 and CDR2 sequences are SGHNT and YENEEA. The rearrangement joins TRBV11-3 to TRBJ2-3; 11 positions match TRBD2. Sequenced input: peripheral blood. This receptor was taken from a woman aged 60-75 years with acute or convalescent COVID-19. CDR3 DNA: TGTGCCAGCAGCTCGCCCACACTAGCGGGAGTCACAGATACGCAGTATTTT. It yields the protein CASSSPTLAGVTDTQYF.